A selection of T cell receptor beta chains follows, all from one sample in a study of T cell changes during pregnancy in multiple sclerosis. TCRdb keeps only in-frame clones here, not all; method: immunoSEQ multiplex PCR. The data hold around 61,000 clones, with around nine tenths observed a single time. Material: peripheral blood from another person, used as feeder cells. All receptors derive from a human donor whose cells served as feeder cells for cultures in a pregnancy study. Both conserved end residues are part of each CDR3. A D gene is named only where the DNA matches it firmly. Size tells how often a clone was seen (once, few, many) or the class of an expanded clone, and some rows leave it out.

>TRBJ2-5|.|TRBV2|.
CASSEPGLLGETQYF
TGTGCCAGCAGTGAACCGGGCCTCCTGGGGGAGACCCAGTACTTC
>TRBJ1-3|.|TRBV18|.
CASSPRQGDGNTIYF
TGTGCCAGCTCACCAAGACAAGGGGATGGAAACACCATATATTTT
>TRBJ2-7|TRBD1|TRBV27|.
CASSPPGTGPSSYEQYF
TGTGCCAGCAGTCCACCCGGGACAGGGCCCAGCTCCTACGAGCAGTACTTC
>TRBJ2-6|.|TRBV7-3|.
CASSPGGSGANVLTF
TGTGCCAGCAGCCCAGGGGGGTCTGGGGCCAACGTCCTGACTTTC
>TRBJ1-2|.|TRBV5-4|.
CASTTQGKGGYTF
TGTGCCAGCACCACTCAGGGGAAGGGTGGCTACACCTTC
>TRBJ1-1|.|TRBV15|.
CATSRVDRRGTEAFF
TGTGCCACCAGCAGAGTGGACCGCCGGGGGACTGAAGCTTTCTTT
>TRBJ1-1|TRBD1|TRBV10-2|once
CASRVLQGEAFF
TGCGCCAGCAGGGTCCTACAGGGGGAAGCTTTCTTT
>TRBJ1-1|TRBD1|TRBV7-6|.
CASSLGQGITEAFF
TGTGCCAGCAGCTTGGGACAGGGGATCACTGAAGCTTTCTTT
>TRBJ2-2|TRBD1|TRBV4-1|.
CASSRRTGNTGELFF
TGCGCCAGCAGCCGCAGGACAGGGAACACCGGGGAGCTGTTTTTT
>TRBJ1-2|.|TRBV19|.
CASSIGAGLDGYTF
TGTGCCAGTAGTATAGGCGCGGGTTTAGACGGCTACACCTTC
>TRBJ1-1|.|TRBV7-2|.
CASSLANAGRMGTEAFF
TGTGCCAGCAGCTTAGCGAACGCAGGGAGGATGGGCACTGAAGCTTTCTTT
>TRBJ1-6|.|TRBV7-8|few
CASSPGQYNSPLHF
TGTGCCAGCAGTCCCGGACAGTATAATTCACCCCTCCACTTT
>TRBJ2-3|TRBD2|TRBV28|.
CVSRLAGSTDTQYF
TGTGTCAGCAGACTAGCGGGGAGCACAGATACGCAGTATTTT
>TRBJ1-5|.|TRBV19|.
CASSLQGNQPQHF
TGTGCCAGTAGTCTACAGGGAAATCAGCCCCAGCATTTT
>TRBJ1-1|.|TRBV2|.
CASRKGRNTEAFF
TGTGCCAGCAGGAAGGGGCGCAACACTGAAGCTTTCTTT
>TRBJ1-3|.|TRBV28|.
CASSRWEPGNTIYF
TGTGCCAGCAGTCGCTGGGAGCCTGGAAACACCATATATTTT
>TRBJ2-1|.|TRBV5-1|.
CASSLGLPSYNEQFF
TGCGCCAGCAGCTTGGGACTACCTTCCTACAATGAGCAGTTCTTC
>TRBJ2-1|.|TRBV7-2|.
CASSLTGPGDEQFF
TGTGCCAGCAGCCTCACCGGACCCGGGGATGAGCAGTTCTTC
>TRBJ1-6|.|TRBV28|.
CATRDRTASYNSPLHF
TGTGCCACCCGGGACCGTACGGCTTCGTATAATTCACCCCTCCACTTT
>TRBJ1-4|.|TRBV2|.
CASISTGEKLFF
TGTGCCAGCATCTCCACGGGCGAAAAACTGTTTTTT
>TRBJ2-1|TRBD2|TRBV2|.
CASPRGGEVAGKIDEQFF
TGTGCCTCCCCCCGGGGGGGAGAAGTAGCGGGGAAAATAGATGAGCAGTTCTTC
>TRBJ2-3|TRBD2|TRBV5-1|.
CASSLGTSGSTDTQYF
TGCGCCAGCAGCTTGGGGACTAGCGGTAGCACAGATACGCAGTATTTT
>TRBJ2-1|.|TRBV29-1|.
CSVKRQVPYNEQFF
TGCAGCGTTAAGAGACAGGTACCCTACAATGAGCAGTTCTTC
>TRBJ1-1|.|TRBV6-1|few
CASSPTQENTEAFF
TGTGCCAGCAGTCCTACACAGGAAAACACTGAAGCTTTCTTT
>TRBJ2-1|.|TRBV27|once
CASSYPSRGYGSGSSYNEQFF
TGTGCCAGCAGCTATCCTTCCAGGGGGTACGGTAGCGGAAGCTCCTACAATGAGCAGTTCTTC
>TRBJ2-5|.|TRBV5-1|.
CASSLVSSQETQYF
TGCGCCAGCAGCTTGGTTAGCTCTCAAGAGACCCAGTACTTC
>TRBJ2-1|TRBD1|TRBV9|.
CASSAAGQGDYNEQFF
TGTGCCAGCAGCGCCGCGGGACAGGGCGACTACAATGAGCAGTTCTTC
>TRBJ1-1|.|TRBV28|.
CASSSVRGAVVGTEAFF
TGTGCCAGCAGCTCCGTCAGAGGGGCGGTCGTGGGTACTGAAGCTTTCTTT